A selection of T cell receptor beta chains follows, all from one sample in a study of STAT5B mutations in CD4+ large granular lymphocyte leukemia. The table came from immunoSEQ multiplex PCR; TCRdb's copy has only in-frame clones and leaves some out. The data hold 40,000 to 50,000 clones, with approximately 84% observed a single time. The material sequenced was CD4+ T cells from blood buffy coats. The origin of the receptors is a human donor in good health. Each CDR3 is given with its conserved first and last residue. D genes are given only for firm matches. Where a row states a size, it is once, few, many or the class of an expanded clone; other rows omit it.

j_call	d_call	v_call	clone_size	cdr3_aa	cdr3_nt
TRBJ1-2	.	TRBV7-9	.	CASSSRAYYGYTF	TGTGCCAGCAGCTCCCGGGCCTACTATGGCTACACCTTC
TRBJ2-4	.	TRBV7-9	.	CASSLGLDSDIQYF	TGTGCCAGCAGCTTAGGTCTGGACAGTGACATTCAGTACTTC
TRBJ1-6	.	TRBV4-2	.	CASSQGLTAYNSPLHF	TGTGCCAGCAGCCAAGGCCTAACCGCATATAATTCACCCCTCCACTTT
TRBJ2-7	TRBD2	TRBV6-6	.	CASNPGLATNEQYF	TGTGCCAGCAACCCGGGACTAGCGACAAACGAGCAGTACTTC
TRBJ2-3	TRBD2	TRBV5-1	.	CASSLGIAGGTDTQYF	TGCGCCAGCAGCTTGGGGATAGCGGGTGGCACAGATACGCAGTATTTT
TRBJ2-5	TRBD2	TRBV7-6	.	CASSSRTGGKTQYF	TGTGCCAGCAGCTCTCGGACCGGGGGGAAGACCCAGTACTTC
TRBJ2-3	TRBD1	TRBV9	once	CASSPGQGGTDTQYF	TGTGCCAGCAGCCCCGGACAGGGAGGTACAGATACGCAGTATTTT
TRBJ2-3	.	TRBV11-2	.	CASSLEWDSTDTQYF	TGTGCCAGCAGCTTAGAGTGGGACAGCACAGATACGCAGTATTTT
TRBJ1-2	.	TRBV18	.	CASSPLTGDREGGYTF	TGTGCCAGCTCACCACTGACAGGCGACAGAGAGGGAGGCTACACCTTC
TRBJ2-7	.	TRBV5-6	.	CASSGGLNPIVYEQYF	TGTGCCAGCAGCGGGGGACTCAATCCTATTGTCTACGAGCAGTACTTC
TRBJ1-2	.	TRBV13	.	CASSPSGQGKGYTF	TGTGCCAGCAGCCCCTCAGGGCAGGGTAAAGGCTACACCTTC
TRBJ2-7	.	TRBV7-2	.	CASSLEVWQVPTYEQYF	TGTGCCAGCAGCTTAGAAGTTTGGCAGGTACCTACCTACGAGCAGTACTTC
TRBJ1-2	.	TRBV18	.	CASSPAGTRERYGYTF	TGTGCCAGCTCACCAGCCGGGACGAGGGAACGGTATGGCTACACCTTC
TRBJ1-2	.	TRBV6-1	once	CASTKDHRAPHSF	TGTGCCAGCACCAAGGACCACAGGGCCCCACACTCATTC
TRBJ2-7	TRBD1	TRBV5-1	.	CASSTGQVPYEQYF	TGCGCCAGCAGTACCGGACAGGTGCCCTACGAGCAGTACTTC
TRBJ2-7	TRBD1	TRBV7-3	few	CASSSTGGETEQYF	TGTGCCAGCAGCTCGACAGGGGGTGAGACCGAGCAGTACTTC
TRBJ1-1	.	TRBV6-1	.	CASSQTGVNTEAFF	TGTGCCAGCAGCCAGACAGGAGTGAACACTGAAGCTTTCTTT
TRBJ2-3	TRBD1	TRBV25-1	.	CASSEPNHRGKNTQYF	TGTGCCAGCAGTGAACCTAATCACAGGGGCAAGAATACGCAGTATTTT
TRBJ2-7	TRBD2	TRBV7-2	.	CASSPYSSGGEYEQYF	TGTGCCAGCAGCCCGTACTCTAGCGGGGGTGAGTACGAGCAGTACTTC
TRBJ2-1	TRBD2	TRBV5-1	.	CASSLGDKAGGNNEQFF	TGCGCCAGCAGCTTGGGGGATAAAGCGGGAGGGAACAATGAGCAGTTCTTC
TRBJ2-1	.	TRBV10-3	.	CAISGRRNRSYNEQFF	TGTGCCATCAGTGGTAGGCGGAACCGCTCCTACAATGAGCAGTTCTTC
TRBJ2-1	TRBD2	TRBV5-4	.	CASSHQSGNIYNEQFF	TGTGCCAGCAGCCATCAGAGCGGGAACATCTACAATGAGCAGTTCTTC
TRBJ2-6	.	TRBV2	.	CASSDSQGGANVLTF	TGTGCCAGCAGTGATTCCCAGGGTGGGGCCAACGTCCTGACTTTC
TRBJ1-2	.	TRBV7-3	few	CASSLTRGDYGYTF	TGTGCCAGCAGCTTAACGAGGGGTGACTATGGCTACACCTTC
TRBJ2-2	TRBD2	TRBV10-1	.	CASGRGLDTGELFF	TGCGCCTCCGGAAGGGGACTAGACACCGGGGAGCTGTTTTTT
TRBJ2-2	TRBD2	TRBV7-9	.	CASSLGLAGGPGELFF	TGTGCCAGCAGCCTCGGACTAGCGGGGGGGCCCGGGGAGCTGTTTTTT
TRBJ1-2	.	TRBV6-1	.	CASSARGSTYGYTF	TGTGCCAGCAGTGCCCGAGGGTCCACTTATGGCTACACCTTC